This T cell receptor (beta chain) was recovered during a study of blood T cell repertoires in COVID-19. Overall study context: Collection of acute and convalescent COVID-19 samples took place in the United States, Italy and Spain.

Germline values: CDR1 SGHTS, CDR2 YDEGEE. The CDR3 sequence is 14 residues long. Between the trimmed V and J ends, which lost 2 bases and 1 base, there was a span of 9 bases. In the source study's methods: Reference gene primer amplification yielded estimated nucleated cell counts. The method was immunoSEQ multiplex PCR; TCRdb's version includes in-frame clones alone and lacks a portion of them. V, J and clone size derive from that table, while D and trimming were established from the DNA sequence. The repertoire holds more than 65,000 clones, roughly 82% seen once, with roughly 7.3% in the top ten. Sequencing used peripheral blood. The chain has TRBV5-8 and TRBJ1-1; a weak D match, TRBD1 (5 bases). The receptor was derived from a human donor in a cohort sampled during active COVID-19. This chain's CDR3 is CASSFRQGNTEAFF. CDR3 sequence (DNA): TGTGCCAGCAGCTTCCGCCAGGGGAACACTGAAGCTTTCTTT.